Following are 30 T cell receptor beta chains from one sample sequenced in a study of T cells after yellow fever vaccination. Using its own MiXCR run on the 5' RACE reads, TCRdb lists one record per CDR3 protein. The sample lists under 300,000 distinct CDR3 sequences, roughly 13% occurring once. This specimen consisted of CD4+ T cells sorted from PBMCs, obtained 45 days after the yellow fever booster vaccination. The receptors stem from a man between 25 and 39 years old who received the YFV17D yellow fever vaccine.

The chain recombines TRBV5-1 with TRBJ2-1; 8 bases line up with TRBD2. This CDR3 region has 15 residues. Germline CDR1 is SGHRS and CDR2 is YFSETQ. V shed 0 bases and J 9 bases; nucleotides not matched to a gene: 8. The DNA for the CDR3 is TGCGCCAGCAGCTTGGAGGGCGGGAGGCCTACTGAGCAGTTCTTC. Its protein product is CASSLEGGRPTEQFF.

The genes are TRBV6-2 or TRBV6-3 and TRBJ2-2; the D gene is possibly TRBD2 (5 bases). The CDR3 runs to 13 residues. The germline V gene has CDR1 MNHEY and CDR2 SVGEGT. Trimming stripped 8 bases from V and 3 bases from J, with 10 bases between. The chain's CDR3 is CASLTRDTGELFF. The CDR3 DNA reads TGTGCCAGCCTAACTAGGGACACCGGGGAGCTGTTTTTT.

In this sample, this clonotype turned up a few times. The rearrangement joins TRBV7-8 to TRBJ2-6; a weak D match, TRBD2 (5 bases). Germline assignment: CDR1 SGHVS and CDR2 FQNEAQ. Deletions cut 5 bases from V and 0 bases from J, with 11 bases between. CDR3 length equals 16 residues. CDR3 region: CASSRIRDSGANVLTF. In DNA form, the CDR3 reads TGTGCCAGCAGCCGGATCCGGGACTCTGGGGCCAACGTCCTGACTTTC.

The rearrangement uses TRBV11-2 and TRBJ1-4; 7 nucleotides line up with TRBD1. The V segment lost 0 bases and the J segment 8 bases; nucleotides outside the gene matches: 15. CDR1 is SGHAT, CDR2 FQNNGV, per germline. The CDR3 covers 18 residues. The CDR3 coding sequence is TGTGCCAGCAGCTTAGAACCCCCCGTGGAGGGGGCCTCGGAAAAACTGTTTTTT. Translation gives CASSLEPPVEGASEKLFF. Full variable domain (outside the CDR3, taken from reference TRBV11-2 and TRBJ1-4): EAGVAQSPRYKIIEKRQSVAFWCNPISGHATLYWYQQILGQGPKLLIQFQNNGVVDDSQLPKDRFSAERLKGVDSTLKIQPAKLEDSAVYLCASSLEPPVEGASEKLFFGSGTQLSVL.

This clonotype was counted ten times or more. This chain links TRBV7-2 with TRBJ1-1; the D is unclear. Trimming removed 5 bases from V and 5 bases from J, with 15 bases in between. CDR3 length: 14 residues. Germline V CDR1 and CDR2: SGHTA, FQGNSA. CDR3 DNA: TGTGCCAGCAGCGTCCCCCCGTTTGGGACTGAAGCTTTCTTT. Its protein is CASSVPPFGTEAFF.

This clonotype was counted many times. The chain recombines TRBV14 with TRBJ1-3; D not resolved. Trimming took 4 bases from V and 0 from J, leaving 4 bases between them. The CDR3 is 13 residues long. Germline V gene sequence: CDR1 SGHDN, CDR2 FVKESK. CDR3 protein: CASSRLSGNTIYF. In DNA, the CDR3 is TGTGCCAGCAGCCGACTCTCTGGAAACACCATATATTTT.

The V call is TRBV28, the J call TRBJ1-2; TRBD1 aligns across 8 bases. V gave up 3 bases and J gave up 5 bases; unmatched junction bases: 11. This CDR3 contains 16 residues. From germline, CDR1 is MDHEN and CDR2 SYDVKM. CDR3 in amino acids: CASSFTMPGQVYGYTF. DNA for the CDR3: TGTGCCAGCAGTTTCACAATGCCGGGACAGGTTTATGGCTACACCTTC.

The CDR3 DNA reads as TGCAGTGGTCGGGGAGGGGGCTGGGATACGCAGTATTTT. Translation gives CSGRGGGWDTQYF. The chain uses TRBV20-1 and TRBJ2-3; D possibly uses TRBD1 or TRBD2 (7 bases each). This CDR3 comprises 13 residues. Trimming cost V 7 bases and J 6 bases, with 17 bases left between them. Germline V gene sequence: CDR1 DFQATT, CDR2 SNEGSKA (reference sequence).

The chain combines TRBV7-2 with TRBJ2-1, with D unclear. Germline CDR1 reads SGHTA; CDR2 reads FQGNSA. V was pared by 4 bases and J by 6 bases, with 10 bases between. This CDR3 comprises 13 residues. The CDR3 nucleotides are TGTGCCAGCAGCTCCCCGACCCTCAATGAGCAGTTCTTC. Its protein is CASSSPTLNEQFF.

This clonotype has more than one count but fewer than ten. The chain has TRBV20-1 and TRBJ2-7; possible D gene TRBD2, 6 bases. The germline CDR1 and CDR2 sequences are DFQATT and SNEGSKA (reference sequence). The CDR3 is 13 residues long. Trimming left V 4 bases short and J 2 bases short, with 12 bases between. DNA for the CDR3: TGCAGTGCTACGCGGAGGGCCGCCTACGAGCAGTACTTC. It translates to CSATRRAAYEQYF.

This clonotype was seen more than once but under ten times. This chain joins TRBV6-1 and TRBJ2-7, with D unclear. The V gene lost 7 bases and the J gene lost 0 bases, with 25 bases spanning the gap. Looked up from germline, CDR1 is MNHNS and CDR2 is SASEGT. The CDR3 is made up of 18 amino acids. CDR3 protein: CASKGVTPHPFSSYEQYF. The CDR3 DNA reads TGTGCCAGCAAGGGTGTGACTCCGCACCCCTTTAGCTCCTACGAGCAGTACTTC.

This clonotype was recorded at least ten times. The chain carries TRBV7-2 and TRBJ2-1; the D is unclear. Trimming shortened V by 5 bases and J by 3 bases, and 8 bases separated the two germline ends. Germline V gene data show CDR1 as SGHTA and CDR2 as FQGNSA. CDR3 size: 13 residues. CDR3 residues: CASSLGIYNEQFF. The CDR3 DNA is TGTGCCAGCAGCCTGGGGATCTACAATGAGCAGTTCTTC.

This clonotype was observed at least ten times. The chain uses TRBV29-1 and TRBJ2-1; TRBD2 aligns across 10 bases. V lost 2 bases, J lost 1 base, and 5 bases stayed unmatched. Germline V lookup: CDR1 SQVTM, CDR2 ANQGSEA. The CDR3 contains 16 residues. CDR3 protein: CSVEPGLAASYNEQFF. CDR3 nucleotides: TGCAGCGTTGAACCAGGACTAGCGGCTTCCTACAATGAGCAGTTCTTC.

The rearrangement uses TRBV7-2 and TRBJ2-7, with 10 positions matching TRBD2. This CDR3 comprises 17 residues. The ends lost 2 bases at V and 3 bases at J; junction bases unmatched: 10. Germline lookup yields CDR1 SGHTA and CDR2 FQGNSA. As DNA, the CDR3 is TGTGCCAGCAGCTTACGCAGCGGGAGGGCCAAAGACTACGAGCAGTACTTC. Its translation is CASSLRSGRAKDYEQYF.

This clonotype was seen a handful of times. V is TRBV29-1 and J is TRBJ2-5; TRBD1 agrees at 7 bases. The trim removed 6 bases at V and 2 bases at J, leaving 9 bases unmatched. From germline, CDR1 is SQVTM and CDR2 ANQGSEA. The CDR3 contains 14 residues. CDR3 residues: CSVMTGTVQETQYF. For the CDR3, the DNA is TGCAGCGTAATGACAGGGACCGTACAAGAGACCCAGTACTTC.

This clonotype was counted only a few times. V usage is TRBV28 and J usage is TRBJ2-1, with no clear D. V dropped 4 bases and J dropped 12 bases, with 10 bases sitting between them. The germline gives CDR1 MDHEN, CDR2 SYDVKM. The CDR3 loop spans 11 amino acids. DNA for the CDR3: TGTGCCAGCAGTTCTAAGGGTGGGCAGTTCTTC. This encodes CASSSKGGQFF.

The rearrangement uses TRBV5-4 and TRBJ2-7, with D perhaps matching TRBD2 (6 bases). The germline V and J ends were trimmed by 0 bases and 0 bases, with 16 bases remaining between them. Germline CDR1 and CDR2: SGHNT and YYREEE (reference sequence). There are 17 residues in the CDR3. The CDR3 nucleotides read TGTGCCAGCAGCTTGGGAGGGGCGGGACCCCTCTCCTACGAGCAGTACTTC. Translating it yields CASSLGGAGPLSYEQYF.

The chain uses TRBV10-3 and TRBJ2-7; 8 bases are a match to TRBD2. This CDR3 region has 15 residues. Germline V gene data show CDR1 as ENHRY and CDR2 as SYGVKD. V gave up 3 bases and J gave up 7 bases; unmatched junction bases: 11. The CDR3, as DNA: TGTGCCATCAGTGAAACTAGCGGATCTGATCTGGAGCAGTACTTC. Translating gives CAISETSGSDLEQYF.

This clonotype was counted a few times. The CDR3 is CASSYTLPGGLARLGAKNIQYF. The CDR3 DNA reads TGTGCCAGCAGTTACACCCTACCCGGAGGACTAGCTCGACTAGGGGCCAAAAACATTCAGTACTTC. This chain uses TRBV6-2 or TRBV6-3 with TRBJ2-4, with 8 nucleotides matching TRBD2. Germline loops: CDR1 MNHEY, CDR2 SVGEGT. Losses at the gene ends were 2 bases for V and 1 base for J; bases not matched to a gene: 22. The CDR3 has 22 residues.

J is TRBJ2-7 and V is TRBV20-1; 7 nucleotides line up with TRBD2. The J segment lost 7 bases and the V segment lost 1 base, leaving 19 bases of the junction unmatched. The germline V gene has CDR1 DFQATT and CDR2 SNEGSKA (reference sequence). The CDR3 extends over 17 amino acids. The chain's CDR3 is CSARVRGGWEGLKEQYF. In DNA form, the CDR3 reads TGCAGTGCTAGAGTACGTGGCGGGTGGGAGGGCCTGAAAGAGCAGTACTTC.

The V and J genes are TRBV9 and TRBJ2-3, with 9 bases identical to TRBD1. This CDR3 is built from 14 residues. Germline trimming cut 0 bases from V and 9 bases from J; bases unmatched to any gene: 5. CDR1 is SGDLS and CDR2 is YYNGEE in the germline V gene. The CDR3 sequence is CASSVEGQGLTQYF. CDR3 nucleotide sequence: TGTGCCAGCAGCGTAGAGGGACAGGGCTTAACGCAGTATTTT.

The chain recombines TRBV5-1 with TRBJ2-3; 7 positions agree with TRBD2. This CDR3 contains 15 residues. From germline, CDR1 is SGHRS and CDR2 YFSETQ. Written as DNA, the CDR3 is TGCGGCCAGCCCAAATGGCGGGAGTGGACAGATACGCAGTATTTT. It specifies CGQPKWREWTDTQYF.

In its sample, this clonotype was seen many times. CDR3 sequence (DNA): TGCAGTGCCCCGGGGGGCTTTAAAGAGACCCAGTACTTC. It yields the protein CSAPGGFKETQYF. This chain joins TRBV20-1 and TRBJ2-5; D is possibly TRBD2 (7 bases). Germline assignment: CDR1 DFQATT and CDR2 SNEGSKA (reference sequence). The CDR3 runs 13 residues. V shed 6 bases and J shed 3 bases, with 14 bases lying between them.

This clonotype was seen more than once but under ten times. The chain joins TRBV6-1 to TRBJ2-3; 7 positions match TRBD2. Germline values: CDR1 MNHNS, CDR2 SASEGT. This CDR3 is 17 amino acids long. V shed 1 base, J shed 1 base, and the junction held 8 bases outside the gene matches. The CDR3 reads CASSEVRGSYGTDTQYF. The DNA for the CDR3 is TGTGCCAGCAGTGAAGTTCGCGGGAGTTACGGCACAGATACGCAGTATTTT.

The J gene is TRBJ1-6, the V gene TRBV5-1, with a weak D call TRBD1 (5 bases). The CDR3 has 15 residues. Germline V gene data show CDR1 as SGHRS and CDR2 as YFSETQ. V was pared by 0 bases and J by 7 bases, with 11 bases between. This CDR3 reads CASSLDGGPNSPLHF. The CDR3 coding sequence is TGCGCCAGCAGCTTGGATGGGGGTCCCAATTCACCCCTCCACTTT.

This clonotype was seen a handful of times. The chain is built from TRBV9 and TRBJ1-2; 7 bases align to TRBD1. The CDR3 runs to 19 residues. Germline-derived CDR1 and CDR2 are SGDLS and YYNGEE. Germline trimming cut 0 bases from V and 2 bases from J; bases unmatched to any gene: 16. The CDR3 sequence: CASSVEDGRRDSLNYGYTF. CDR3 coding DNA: TGTGCCAGCAGCGTAGAGGATGGTCGAAGGGACAGCCTAAACTATGGCTACACCTTC.

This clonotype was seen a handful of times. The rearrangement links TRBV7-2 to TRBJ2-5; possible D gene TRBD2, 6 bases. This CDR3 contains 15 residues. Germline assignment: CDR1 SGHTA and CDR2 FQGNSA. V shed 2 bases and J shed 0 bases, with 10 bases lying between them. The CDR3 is CASSLWGRNQETQYF. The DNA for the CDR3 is TGTGCCAGCAGCTTATGGGGGAGGAACCAAGAGACCCAGTACTTC.

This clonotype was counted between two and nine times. CDR3 protein: CASSAGQGEAFF. CDR3 nucleotides: TGCGCCAGCAGTGCGGGACAGGGGGAAGCTTTCTTT. The V and J genes are TRBV10-1 and TRBJ1-1, with 10 bases matching TRBD1. Germline assignment: CDR1 WNHNN and CDR2 SYGVQD (reference sequence). The CDR3 runs 12 residues. Trimming removed 4 bases from V and 8 bases from J; junction bases left unmatched: 1.

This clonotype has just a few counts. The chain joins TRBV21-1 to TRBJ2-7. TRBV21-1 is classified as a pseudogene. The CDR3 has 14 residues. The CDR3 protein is CASSPDRDEYEQYF. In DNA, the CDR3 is TGTGCCAGCAGCCCGGACCGTGATGAGTACGAGCAGTACTTC.

CDR3 in DNA: TGTGCCAGCAGCTTAGTCGACGGACAGGGGAAAGAGACCCAGTACTTC. Protein product: CASSLVDGQGKETQYF. The V call is TRBV7-6, the J call TRBJ2-5, with 9 bases lining up with TRBD1. The CDR3 is 16 amino acids. Germline CDR1 SGHVS, CDR2 FNYEAQ. V lost 1 base, J lost 3 bases, and 6 bases stayed unmatched.